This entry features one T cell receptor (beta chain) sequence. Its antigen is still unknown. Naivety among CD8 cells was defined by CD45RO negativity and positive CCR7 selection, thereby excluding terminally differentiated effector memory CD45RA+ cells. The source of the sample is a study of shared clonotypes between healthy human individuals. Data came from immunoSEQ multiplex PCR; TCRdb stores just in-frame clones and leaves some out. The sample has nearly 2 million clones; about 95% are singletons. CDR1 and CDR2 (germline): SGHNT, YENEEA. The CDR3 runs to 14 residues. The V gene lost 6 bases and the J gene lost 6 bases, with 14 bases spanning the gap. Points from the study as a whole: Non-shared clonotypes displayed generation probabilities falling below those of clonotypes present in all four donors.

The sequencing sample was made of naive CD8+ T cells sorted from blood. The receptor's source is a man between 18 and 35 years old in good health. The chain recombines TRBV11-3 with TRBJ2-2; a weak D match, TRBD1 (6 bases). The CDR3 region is CASSYRDTPGELFF. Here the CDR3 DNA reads TGTGCCAGCAGTTACCGGGACACGCCCGGGGAGCTGTTTTTT.